The 30 T cell receptor beta chains presented below share a single source sample, sequenced in a study of shared clonotypes between healthy human individuals. Assay used: immunoSEQ multiplex PCR; TCRdb lists only in-frame clones, some missing. The sample records about 2,100,000 clones, about 93% being singletons. CD45RO-negative cells were positively selected for CCR7, leaving out terminally differentiated effector memory CD45RA+ cells. The source material was naive CD8+ T cells from PBMCs. These receptors came from a man younger than 30 in good health. Some clones in this sample may be carry-over from other donors' samples.

The rearrangement uses TRBV11-2 and TRBJ2-2; 10 bases agree with TRBD2. V shed 6 bases and J 3 bases; nucleotides not matched to a gene: 16. CDR1 and CDR2 (germline): SGHAT, FQNNGV. The CDR3 runs 19 residues. The CDR3 DNA reads as TGTGCCAGCAGACCACCCCCAGGGAGCGGGAGGGCGTACACCGGGGAGCTGTTTTTT. It specifies CASRPPPGSGRAYTGELFF.

In the case of this clone: One junction end disagrees with the germline gene, perhaps due to a read error. The V and J genes are TRBV30 and TRBJ2-1; possibly TRBD1 for D (6 bases). Germline-derived CDR1 and CDR2 are GTSNPN and SVGIG (reference sequence). This CDR3 is built from 13 residues. The CDR3 bases are TGTGCGTGGAACAGGGTAGGTTGGGATGAGCAGTTCTTC. It encodes CAWNRVGWDEQFF.

The rearrangement uses TRBV7-9 and TRBJ2-3; D unclear. CDR1 and CDR2 from the germline V gene are SEHNR and FQNEAQ (reference sequence). This CDR3 contains 15 residues. Trimming took 5 bases from V and 0 from J, leaving 12 bases between them. In DNA form, the CDR3 reads TGTGCCAGCAGCCCGGACGGAACTAGCACAGATACGCAGTATTTT. Translation gives CASSPDGTSTDTQYF.

V gene TRBV10-3 combines with J gene TRBJ2-7; D gene uncertain. V lost 4 bases, J lost 2 bases, and 15 bases lay in between. This CDR3 spans 15 amino acids. The V gene's germline CDR1 is ENHRY and CDR2 SYGVKD. The DNA for the CDR3 is TGTGCCATCAGTGGATTAGGAGATTCGGCCTACGAGCAGTACTTC. Its translation is CAISGLGDSAYEQYF.

The chain joins TRBV2 to TRBJ1-5; tentatively, D is TRBD1 (5 bases). V was trimmed by 8 bases and J by 2 bases, leaving 16 bases between them. Germline values: CDR1 SNHLY, CDR2 FYNNEI. The CDR3 extends over 15 amino acids. CDR3 protein: CASDAHGAGNQPQHF. CDR3 DNA: TGTGCCAGCGACGCCCACGGGGCAGGCAATCAGCCCCAGCATTTT.

V and J are TRBV13 and TRBJ2-7; D is undetermined. Germline CDR1 PRHDT, CDR2 FYEKMQ (reference sequence). This CDR3 spans 14 amino acids. The germline V and J ends were trimmed by 2 bases and 10 bases, with 18 bases remaining between them. The CDR3 spells CASSLKETQAIQYF. The CDR3, as DNA: TGTGCCAGCAGCTTAAAGGAGACTCAGGCAATTCAGTACTTC.

This clone has just one count. The chain employs TRBV4-1 and TRBJ2-1, with D perhaps TRBD2 (5 bases). Trimming took 3 bases from V and 0 from J, leaving 15 bases between them. CDR1 and CDR2 (germline): MGHRA, YSYEKL. The length of the CDR3 is 17 residues. CDR3 DNA: TGCGCCAGCAGCCAGTTTAGCGTCGCCCTCTCCTACAATGAGCAGTTCTTC. This translates into CASSQFSVALSYNEQFF.

This clone came up once. The CDR3 bases are TGCGCCAGCAGTCAATCGGACAGGGGCTACGAGCAGTACTTC. As protein: CASSQSDRGYEQYF. The J gene is TRBJ2-7, the V gene TRBV23-1; TRBD1 matches at 9 bases. TRBV23-1 is known as an ORF, though its function is uncertain. The CDR3 consists of 14 residues. V trimming: 0 bases; J trimming: 3 bases; junction bases outside the gene matches: 0.

The V gene is TRBV29-1, the J gene TRBJ2-3; D unresolved. CDR1 and CDR2 (germline): SQVTM, ANQGSEA. This CDR3 has 12 residues. V lost 1 base and J lost 4, with 6 bases in between. In nucleotides, the CDR3 is TGCAGCGTTGAAGTTCCCCCAGATACGCAGTATTTT. Its translation: CSVEVPPDTQYF.

The gene calls are TRBV6-1 and TRBJ1-5; D call uncertain. Trimming pared 2 bases from V and 7 bases from J, leaving 18 bases between. This CDR3 has 16 amino acids. In germline, CDR1 is MNHNS, CDR2 SASEGT. CDR3 loop: CASSERIGPVDQPQHF. CDR3 bases: TGTGCCAGCAGTGAAAGAATCGGGCCAGTCGACCAGCCCCAGCATTTT.

The rearrangement joins TRBV2 to TRBJ2-7; 14 bases align to TRBD2. After removal of 8 bases from V and 7 bases from J, the junction contained 13 bases not matched to a gene. Per germline, CDR1 SNHLY and CDR2 FYNNEI. CDR3 length: 16 amino acids. The CDR3 sequence: CASSYGPGLAGAEQYF. The CDR3 DNA is TGTGCCAGCTCGTACGGTCCGGGACTAGCGGGGGCAGAGCAGTACTTC.

CDR3 region: CASSTRDEAFF. CDR3 bases: TGTGCCAGCAGCACCCGGGACGAAGCTTTCTTT. J is TRBJ1-1 and V is TRBV7-2, with D possibly being TRBD1 (5 bases). V lost 5 bases to trimming and J lost 8 bases, with 9 bases between them. CDR3 length equals 11 residues. Per germline, CDR1 SGHTA and CDR2 FQGNSA. The full variable domain, its missing parts supplied by reference TRBV7-2 and TRBJ1-1, is GAGVSQSPSNKVTEKGKDVELRCDPISGHTALYWYRQSLGQGLEFLIYFQGNSAPDKSGLPSDRFSAERTGGSVSTLTIQRTQQEDSAVYLCASSTRDEAFFGQGTRLTVV.

In this sample, this clone turned up once. The rearrangement links TRBV15 to TRBJ2-3; 10 nucleotides match TRBD2. V shed 2 bases, J shed 7 bases, and the junction held 6 bases outside the gene matches. The CDR3 loop spans 15 amino acids. Germline CDR1 reads LNHNV; CDR2 reads YYDKDF (reference sequence). The CDR3 loop reads CATSRLAGVLNTQYF. In DNA, the CDR3 is TGTGCCACCAGCAGACTAGCGGGAGTTTTGAATACGCAGTATTTT.

This clone was seen more than once but under ten times. The chain combines TRBV2 with TRBJ1-3; no firm D call. Per the germline V gene, CDR1 is SNHLY and CDR2 is FYNNEI. V shed 0 bases and J shed 0 bases, with 12 bases lying between them. The CDR3 length is 17 residues. CDR3 in DNA: TGTGCCAGCAGTGAAGCAGGCTGGCGGAGCTCTGGAAACACCATATATTTT. The encoded protein is CASSEAGWRSSGNTIYF.

The J gene is TRBJ2-1, the V gene TRBV7-9; TRBD1 matches at 9 bases. V lost 5 bases and J lost 5; bases outside the gene matches: 7. The CDR3 has 15 amino acids. The germline gives CDR1 SEHNR, CDR2 FQNEAQ (reference sequence). The CDR3 DNA reads TGTGCCAGCAGCATCCGGGACAGGGAGAACAATGAGCAGTTCTTC. Translating gives CASSIRDRENNEQFF.

The chain employs TRBV7-8 and TRBJ2-5; 8 nucleotides match TRBD1. This CDR3 comprises 21 residues. After removal of 1 base from V and 3 bases from J, the junction contained 22 bases not matched to a gene. CDR1 and CDR2 (germline): SGHVS, FQNEAQ. CDR3 sequence reads: CASSLGPTVNPTGAEKETQYF. The CDR3 DNA reads TGTGCCAGCAGCTTAGGCCCGACAGTTAATCCGACAGGGGCCGAGAAAGAGACCCAGTACTTC.

The chain uses TRBV30 and TRBJ2-1, with 8 bases identical to TRBD2. The V gene's germline CDR1 is GTSNPN and CDR2 SVGIG (reference sequence). Trimming cost V 7 bases and J 8 bases; bases outside gene matches: 13. The CDR3 length is 14 residues. CDR3 in amino acids: CAYDIGRASHEQFF. CDR3 in DNA: TGTGCCTACGACATCGGGAGGGCCTCCCATGAGCAGTTCTTC.

This sequence joins TRBV28 and TRBJ1-3, with D tentatively TRBD1 (6 bases). Germline CDR1 and CDR2: MDHEN and SYDVKM. CDR3 size: 17 residues. V gave up 5 bases and J gave up 0 bases, with 17 bases separating them. The CDR3 here is CASSPSVSGDSGNTIYF. The CDR3 DNA reads TGTGCCAGCAGTCCCAGCGTCTCAGGGGACTCTGGAAACACCATATATTTT.

The chain links TRBV25-1 to TRBJ2-2, with 12 bases matching TRBD2. Germline trimming cut 3 bases from V and 7 bases from J; bases unmatched to any gene: 6. Per the germline V gene, CDR1 is MGHDK and CDR2 is SYGVNS. CDR3 size: 16 residues. The CDR3 region is CASSDSLAGGDGELFF. For the CDR3, the DNA is TGTGCCAGCAGTGATTCCCTAGCGGGAGGGGACGGGGAGCTGTTTTTT.

This rearrangement joins TRBV2 to TRBJ2-1; D gene uncertain. This CDR3 has 10 amino acids. Germline V lookup: CDR1 SNHLY, CDR2 FYNNEI. Between the trimmed V and J ends, which lost 7 bases and 13 bases, there was a span of 11 bases. CDR3 loop: CASIGPLQFF. CDR3 DNA sequence: TGTGCCAGCATAGGGCCGCTTCAGTTCTTC.

This chain joins TRBV7-9 and TRBJ2-1; 8 nucleotides agree with TRBD2. There are 16 residues in the CDR3. Trimming cost V 2 bases and J 1 base; bases outside gene matches: 4. Germline CDR1 SEHNR, CDR2 FQNEAQ (reference sequence). CDR3 in DNA: TGTGCCAGCAGCTTACCGGGAGGGCGTTCCTACAATGAGCAGTTCTTC. This codes for CASSLPGGRSYNEQFF.

J is TRBJ2-7 and V is TRBV7-9, with D perhaps TRBD2 (6 bases). The V and J ends lost 5 bases and 5 bases respectively, with 13 bases between them. The CDR3 is made up of 13 amino acids. Looked up from germline, CDR1 is SEHNR and CDR2 is FQNEAQ (reference sequence). The CDR3 here is CASSLVGTDEQYF. The CDR3 bases are TGTGCCAGCAGCCTTGTGGGGACTGACGAGCAGTACTTC.

Written as DNA, the CDR3 is TGTGCCAGCAGTAAGGGGAGGGCCTACAATGAGCAGTTCTTC. Encoded protein: CASSKGRAYNEQFF. This chain uses TRBV5-6 with TRBJ2-1, with 7 positions matching TRBD2. This CDR3 contains 14 residues. V was pared by 5 bases and J by 2 bases, with 4 bases of the junction left unmatched. CDR1 SGHDT and CDR2 YYEEEE come from the germline V gene. Full variable domain (rest looked up from reference TRBV5-6 and TRBJ2-1): DAGVTQSPTHLIKTRGQQVTLRCSPKSGHDTVSWYQQALGQGPQFIFQYYEEEERQRGNFPDRFSGHQFPNYSSELNVNALLLGDSALYLCASSKGRAYNEQFFGPGTRLTVL.

The J gene is TRBJ2-3, the V gene TRBV29-1; D possibly matches TRBD1 or TRBD2 (5 bases each). V lost 5 bases to trimming and J lost 7 bases, with 13 bases between them. Germline V gene lookup returns CDR1 SQVTM and CDR2 ANQGSEA. The length of the CDR3 is 12 residues. DNA for the CDR3: TGCAGCGTTAGGGACCTCATGAATACGCAGTATTTT. This sequence encodes CSVRDLMNTQYF.

This chain joins TRBV6-4 and TRBJ2-3, with TRBD2 identical over 7 bases. Germline V CDR1 and CDR2: MRHNA, SNTAGT. The ends lost 5 bases at V and 6 bases at J; junction bases unmatched: 11. The CDR3 contains 15 residues. The CDR3 DNA reads TGTGCCAGCAGTCTGTTGGGGGGGAGGCTGGATACGCAGTATTTT. Amino acids: CASSLLGGRLDTQYF.

To note about this clone: The same CDR3 is also encoded by other DNA sequences in this sample. The V gene is TRBV19, the J gene TRBJ1-5; D gene uncertain. The length of the CDR3 is 13 residues. The germline V gene encodes CDR1 LNHDA and CDR2 SQIVND (reference sequence). Trimming pared 5 bases from V and 0 bases from J, leaving 5 bases between. The CDR3 region has the DNA TGTGCCAGTAGTCCAACTAGCAATCAGCCCCAGCATTTT. This gives the protein CASSPTSNQPQHF.

The chain joins TRBV7-9 to TRBJ2-3; tentative D call: TRBD1 (6 bases). CDR3 length: 16 amino acids. The V gene lost 5 bases and the J gene lost 3 bases, with 18 bases spanning the gap. Per germline, CDR1 SEHNR and CDR2 FQNEAQ (reference sequence). DNA of the CDR3: TGTGCCAGCAGCCCCGAACAGGGAACCGAAACAGATACGCAGTATTTT. Protein: CASSPEQGTETDTQYF.

This clone was recorded once. The sample contains more than one DNA sequence encoding this CDR3. The rearrangement uses TRBV5-6 and TRBJ1-5; a possible D gene is TRBD1 (5 bases). Germline V gene data show CDR1 as SGHDT and CDR2 as YYEEEE. CDR3 length: 15 residues. V lost 2 bases to trimming and J lost 2 bases, with 11 bases between them. The CDR3 DNA reads TGTGCCAGCAGCTTAGGGCAGGGTGGCAATCAGCCCCAGCATTTT. This encodes CASSLGQGGNQPQHF.

The rearrangement links TRBV27 to TRBJ1-1; D is ambiguous. V was trimmed by 4 bases and J by 0 bases, leaving 15 bases between them. Germline CDR1 reads MNHEY; CDR2 reads SMNVEV (reference sequence). The CDR3 covers 16 residues. The CDR3 loop is CASSSLPGVLNTEAFF. CDR3 in DNA: TGTGCCAGCAGTTCCCTCCCCGGAGTTTTGAACACTGAAGCTTTCTTT.

This sequence joins TRBV25-1 and TRBJ2-1, with TRBD1 identical over 9 bases. V gave up 4 bases and J gave up 7 bases; unmatched junction bases: 8. CDR1 and CDR2 (germline): MGHDK, SYGVNS. This CDR3 has 15 amino acids. Here the CDR3 reads CASSAGGQGRNEQFF. DNA for the CDR3: TGTGCCAGCAGTGCAGGGGGACAGGGAAGGAATGAGCAGTTCTTC.